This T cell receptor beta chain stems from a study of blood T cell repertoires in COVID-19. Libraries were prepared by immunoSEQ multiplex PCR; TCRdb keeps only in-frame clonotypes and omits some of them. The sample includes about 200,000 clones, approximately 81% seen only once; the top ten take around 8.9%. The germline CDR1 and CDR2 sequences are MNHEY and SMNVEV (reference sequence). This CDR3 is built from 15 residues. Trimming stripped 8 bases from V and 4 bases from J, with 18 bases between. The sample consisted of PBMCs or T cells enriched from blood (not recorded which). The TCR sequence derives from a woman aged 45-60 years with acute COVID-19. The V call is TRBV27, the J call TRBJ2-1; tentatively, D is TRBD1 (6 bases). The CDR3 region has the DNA TGTGCCAGCTCCCCCGGGACACAGACTTACAATGAGCAGTTCTTC. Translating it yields CASSPGTQTYNEQFF.